Following are 8 T cell receptor beta chains from one sample sequenced in a study of radiation and T cells in renal cell carcinoma (dated by TCRdb to 2018 to 2021). The library was produced with the immunoSEQ multiplex PCR assay. TCRdb holds this immuneACCESS table with in-frame rearrangements only. Some clones are missing; in checked studies, unresolved V genes explain under half, and the rest has no known cause. The sample records about 140,000 clones, around four fifths of which are singletons. The ten largest clones represent roughly 23% of the sample. Read against the paper, the sample's time point label means: baseline pretreatment blood. According to the study, the label for this sample's treatment or condition signals: 15 Gy SBRT to primary tumor, nephrectomy 4 weeks later. The sample consisted of blood, taken from a patient whose treatment included radiotherapy and nephrectomy. The source of these receptors is a woman aged 45 to 65 with renal cell carcinoma.

The chain carries TRBV5-6 and TRBJ2-3, with 7 bases identical to TRBD1. Germline lookup yields CDR1 SGHDT and CDR2 YYEEEE. The CDR3 totals 15 residues. V was pared by 2 bases and J by 6 bases, with 9 bases of the junction left unmatched. CDR3 sequence (DNA): TGTGCCAGCAGCTTAAACAGGGGATGGATGGATACGCAGTATTTT. Its protein product is CASSLNRGWMDTQYF.

The V gene is TRBV11-3, the J gene TRBJ2-1; D tentatively fits TRBD1 or TRBD2 (5 bases each). This CDR3 comprises 14 residues. CDR1 is SGHNT and CDR2 is YENEEA in the germline V gene. Trimming removed 4 bases at V and 7 bases at J, with 14 bases between. The DNA of the CDR3 is TGTGCCAGCAGCTGGGCCGGGGCGCAAAATGAGCAGTTCTTC. As protein: CASSWAGAQNEQFF. The variable domain in full, completed from reference TRBV11-3 and TRBJ2-1, reads EAGVVQSPRYKIIEKKQPVAFWCNPISGHNTLYWYLQNLGQGPELLIRYENEEAVDDSQLPKDRFSAERLKGVDSTLKIQPAELGDSAVYLCASSWAGAQNEQFFGPGTRLTVL.

This clone appeared a single time. The rearrangement links TRBV19 to TRBJ2-1, with D unresolved. The CDR3 spans 15 residues. With 3 bases removed from V and 1 base from J, the gap between germline ends came to 10 bases. CDR1 and CDR2 from the germline V gene are LNHDA and SQIVND (reference sequence). CDR3 residues: CASSIWTDSYNEQFF. CDR3 nucleotide sequence: TGTGCCAGTAGTATCTGGACGGATTCCTACAATGAGCAGTTCTTC. Together with reference TRBV19 and TRBJ2-1, the CDR3 gives the full variable domain: DGGITQSPKYLFRKEGQNVTLSCEQNLNHDAMYWYRQDPGQGLRLIYYSQIVNDFQKGDIAEGYSVSREKKESFPLTVTSAQKNPTAFYLCASSIWTDSYNEQFFGPGTRLTVL.

This clone came up a few times. The chain uses TRBV29-1 and TRBJ2-7; D is possibly TRBD2 (6 bases). V was shortened by 1 base and J by 3 bases, with 13 bases between the two germline ends. Germline V gene lookup returns CDR1 SQVTM and CDR2 ANQGSEA. CDR3 size: 14 residues. The CDR3 region has the DNA TGCAGCGTTGAAGCTTTGGGGGAGGACTACGAGCAGTACTTC. Its protein is CSVEALGEDYEQYF.

J is TRBJ1-5 and V is TRBV6-4; 8 bases agree with TRBD1. V dropped 3 bases and J dropped 9; count of bases not matched to a gene: 4. The CDR3 loop spans 13 amino acids. The germline CDR1 and CDR2 sequences are MRHNA and SNTAGT. CDR3 amino acids: CASSEGQEGPQHF. CDR3 coding DNA: TGTGCCAGCAGTGAGGGACAGGAGGGGCCCCAGCATTTT.

This chain joins TRBV9 and TRBJ2-7, with 9 bases that match TRBD1. The CDR3 spans 14 residues. V dropped 5 bases and J dropped 9; count of bases not matched to a gene: 12. Germline V lookup: CDR1 SGDLS, CDR2 YYNGEE. The CDR3 region has the DNA TGTGCCAGCAGTGAGGGGGACAGGGCTGGAGGGCAGTACTTC. Amino acids: CASSEGDRAGGQYF.

The rearrangement joins TRBV5-1 to TRBJ1-3; no firm D call. Trimming took off 0 bases at V and 0 bases at J, with 10 bases between the two ends. Germline V CDR1 and CDR2: SGHRS, YFSETQ. This CDR3 has 16 amino acids. The CDR3 protein is CASSLAAASSGNTIYF. In DNA form, the CDR3 reads TGCGCCAGCAGCTTGGCGGCCGCTAGCTCTGGAAACACCATATATTTT.

The gene calls are TRBV5-1 and TRBJ2-3, with 7 bases aligning to TRBD1. From germline, CDR1 is SGHRS and CDR2 YFSETQ. Trimming removed 3 bases from V and 0 bases from J; junction bases left unmatched: 7. This CDR3 is built from 16 residues. The CDR3 DNA reads as TGCGCCAGCAGCTCAATGACAGGGTCTAGCACAGATACGCAGTATTTT. Its translation: CASSSMTGSSTDTQYF.